The next 5 T cell receptor beta chains were all read from a single sample in a study of T-cell reconstitution after alpha-beta-depleted transplantation in children. Unique molecular identifiers tagged the TCRbeta library. TCRdb independently ran MiXCR on the PCR reads; one entry per CDR3 protein. The sample has about a million distinct CDR3 sequences, roughly 31% seen once. The material sequenced was PBMCs, mostly from graft donor cells, taken 360 days after TCRalphabeta/CD19-depleted stem cell transplant. These receptors were collected from a boy less than two years old who had a stem cell transplant for SCID, so the T cells may come from the graft donor.

This rearrangement joins TRBV13 to TRBJ2-5; possible D gene TRBD2, 5 bases. V lost 7 bases to trimming and J lost 7 bases, with 19 bases between them. Germline V gives CDR1 PRHDT, CDR2 FYEKMQ (reference sequence). CDR3 length: 14 residues. The CDR3 is CASTQRGLAATQYF. CDR3 bases: TGTGCCAGCACCCAACGTGGGCTAGCAGCGACCCAGTACTTC. Full variable domain (outside the CDR3, taken from reference TRBV13 and TRBJ2-5): AAGVIQSPRHLIKEKRETATLKCYPIPRHDTVYWYQQGPGQDPQFLISFYEKMQSDKGSIPDRFSAQQFSDYHSELNMSSLELGDSALYFCASTQRGLAATQYFGPGTRLLVL.

The genes are TRBV28 and TRBJ2-7; D is undetermined. Germline loops: CDR1 MDHEN, CDR2 SYDVKM. Between the trimmed V and J ends, which lost 3 bases and 2 bases, there was a span of 8 bases. The CDR3 is made up of 13 amino acids. The DNA for the CDR3 is TGTGCCAGCAGTTTCATCATCCCCTACGAGCAGTACTTC. Protein sequence: CASSFIIPYEQYF.

The chain uses TRBV6-2 or TRBV6-3 and TRBJ2-7; D tentatively fits TRBD1 or TRBD2 (5 bases each). CDR3 length: 16 residues. Trimming removed 3 bases at V and 7 bases at J, with 22 bases between. Germline-derived CDR1 and CDR2 are MNHEY and SVGEGT. The CDR3 nucleotides are TGTGCCAGCAGTTATCCCGGACAAGGACAACTAGGGGAGCAGTACTTC. It yields the protein CASSYPGQGQLGEQYF.

This clonotype was counted many times. The CDR3 is CASSLSSGPNEQFF. Written as DNA, the CDR3 is TGTGCCAGCAGTCTCAGCTCGGGTCCCAATGAGCAGTTCTTC. The chain couples TRBV12-3 or TRBV12-4 to TRBJ2-1; D gene uncertain. The V gene lost 5 bases and the J gene lost 6 bases, with 14 bases spanning the gap. CDR3 size: 14 residues.

The chain links TRBV10-3 to TRBJ1-2; 8 nucleotides agree with TRBD1. The germline V gene has CDR1 ENHRY and CDR2 SYGVKD. The CDR3 loop spans 14 amino acids. Unmatched junction bases numbered 7, after V lost 6 bases and J lost 4 bases. The DNA for the CDR3 is TGTGCCATCAGAGCAGGGGGCGCGGCCTATGGCTACACCTTC. Translation gives CAIRAGGAAYGYTF.